These 17 T cell receptor beta chains were sequenced from one sample in a study of shared clonotypes between healthy human individuals. The assay was immunoSEQ multiplex PCR, and TCRdb's table has in-frame clones only and misses some. The table has about 450,000 clones, 79% seen once; the top ten hold about 12%. The sequencing input was PBMCs. Receptors were obtained from a woman between 40 and 50 years old in good health. Some clones in this sample may be carry-over from other donors' samples.

The V gene is TRBV5-4, the J gene TRBJ1-1; 9 bases fit TRBD1. Germline V gene data show CDR1 as SGHNT and CDR2 as YYREEE (reference sequence). The CDR3 has 15 residues. V lost 0 bases to trimming and J lost 6 bases; unmatched junction nucleotides: 6. The CDR3 DNA follows: TGTGCCAGCAGCTTGGCATCCGGGACAGGGTCTGAAGCTTTCTTT. Protein: CASSLASGTGSEAFF.

The chain recombines TRBV5-1 with TRBJ2-3; the match to TRBD1 covers 10 bases. This CDR3 has 17 residues. J gave up 0 bases and V 5 bases, and 9 bases lay outside the gene matches. Germline CDR1 and CDR2: SGHRS and YFSETQ. The CDR3 protein is CASRPLTGGTSTDTQYF. The CDR3 region has the DNA TGCGCCAGCAGACCCCTGACAGGGGGCACGAGCACAGATACGCAGTATTTT.

As regards this clone: In the same sample, other DNA sequences code for this CDR3. CDR3 sequence (DNA): TGTGCCAGCAGTGGAGTCGGAAACACCATATATTTT. It specifies CASSGVGNTIYF. This rearrangement joins TRBV2 to TRBJ1-3, with no clear D. Germline V gives CDR1 SNHLY, CDR2 FYNNEI. The CDR3 consists of 12 residues. V lost 4 bases, J lost 4 bases, and 5 bases lay in between.

The chain uses TRBV6-1 and TRBJ1-2; 7 bases are shared with TRBD1. This CDR3 has 16 amino acids. Germline assignment: CDR1 MNHNS and CDR2 SASEGT. J lost 0 bases, V lost 3 bases, and 7 bases had no gene match. In DNA, the CDR3 is TGTGCCAGCAGTGATTTTGAGGGGGCGGCTAACTATGGCTACACCTTC. Translating gives CASSDFEGAANYGYTF.

This chain links TRBV28 with TRBJ2-7; 10 bases match TRBD1. J was trimmed by 6 bases and V by 4 bases; bases with no gene match: 0. CDR3 length: 12 amino acids. Per germline, CDR1 MDHEN and CDR2 SYDVKM. CDR3 sequence reads: CASSWTGGEQYF. CDR3 DNA sequence: TGTGCCAGCAGTTGGACAGGGGGCGAGCAGTACTTC.

This clone occurred a few times. This chain joins TRBV10-3 and TRBJ1-5; possible D gene TRBD1, 6 bases. The germline V and J ends were trimmed by 0 bases and 3 bases, with 15 bases remaining between them. The CDR3 is made up of 17 amino acids. Germline lookup yields CDR1 ENHRY and CDR2 SYGVKD. The CDR3 protein is CAISESFRGAVNQPQHF. Here the CDR3 DNA reads TGTGCCATCAGTGAGTCGTTTCGGGGGGCAGTCAATCAGCCCCAGCATTTT.

The chain has TRBV7-2 and TRBJ2-7; 8 bases are a match to TRBD2. Germline V gene sequence: CDR1 SGHTA, CDR2 FQGNSA. J gave up 3 bases and V 5 bases, and 6 bases lay outside the gene matches. The CDR3 is 14 residues long. CDR3 nucleotides: TGTGCCAGCAGCCCACCGGGACTAGTCTACGAGCAGTACTTC. It codes for CASSPPGLVYEQYF.

A word on this clone: This may stem from a read error, because a much larger clone lies one nucleotide away. The chain carries TRBV13 and TRBJ2-3, with TRBD2 matching 15 bases. The CDR3 extends over 17 amino acids. Germline V CDR1 and CDR2: PRHDT, FYEKMQ (reference sequence). V gave up 5 bases and J gave up 3 bases; unmatched junction bases: 6. CDR3 bases: TGTGCCAGCAGCCCTGGACTAGCGGGAGGGCCGACAGATACGCAGTATTTT. Translating gives CASSPGLAGGPTDTQYF.

This clone was observed a handful of times. The V and J genes are TRBV7-9 and TRBJ1-4; the D gene is possibly TRBD1 (6 bases). Looked up from germline, CDR1 is SEHNR and CDR2 is FQNEAQ (reference sequence). The V end lost 1 base, the J end lost 5 bases, and 11 bases lay between the germline ends. The CDR3 is 15 residues long. CDR3 in amino acids: CASSLDTGSNEKLFF. The CDR3 DNA sequence: TGTGCCAGCAGCTTAGACACAGGGTCCAATGAAAAACTGTTTTTT.

The chain joins TRBV30 to TRBJ2-3; no reliable D call. Trimming left V 2 bases short and J 12 bases short, with 15 bases between. The CDR3 has 12 amino acids. The germline CDR1 and CDR2 sequences are GTSNPN and SVGIG (reference sequence). This chain's CDR3 is CAWSIDLNLQYF. The CDR3 DNA reads as TGTGCCTGGAGTATAGACCTCAACTTACAGTATTTT.

Here the CDR3 reads CATSRSGQYSYEQYF. DNA of the CDR3: TGTGCCACCAGCAGGTCTGGGCAGTATAGCTACGAGCAGTACTTC. V gene TRBV15 combines with J gene TRBJ2-7; D call uncertain. This CDR3 has 15 amino acids. The V gene's germline CDR1 is LNHNV and CDR2 YYDKDF (reference sequence). V lost 3 bases and J lost 3, with 15 bases in between.

The chain is built from TRBV12-5 and TRBJ1-1; no clear D gene. The germline V gene encodes CDR1 LGHNT and CDR2 FRNRAP. Trimming removed 1 base from V and 2 bases from J, with 5 bases in between. This CDR3 contains 13 residues. The CDR3 loop is CASGLGENTEAFF. CDR3 coding DNA: TGTGCTAGTGGTTTGGGAGAAAACACTGAAGCTTTCTTT.

The chain carries TRBV30 and TRBJ2-7; D is possibly TRBD2 (5 bases). The germline CDR1 and CDR2 sequences are GTSNPN and SVGIG (reference sequence). The CDR3 is 16 residues long. Trimming cost V 1 base and J 5 bases, with 21 bases left between them. The CDR3 bases are TGTGCCTGGAGTGCCTCCGGTGGGTGGGAGTTCGACGAGCAGTACTTC. As protein: CAWSASGGWEFDEQYF. Complete variable domain (other parts from reference TRBV30 and TRBJ2-7): SQTIHQWPATLVQPVGSPLSLECTVEGTSNPNLYWYRQAAGRGLQLLFYSVGIGQISSEVPQNLSASRPQDRQFILSSKKLLLSDSGFYLCAWSASGGWEFDEQYFGPGTRLTVT.

In DNA form, the CDR3 reads TGTGCCAGCAGTGACGGACTAGCGGGACTCTACAATGAGCAGTTCTTC. Residues: CASSDGLAGLYNEQFF. The V gene is TRBV2, the J gene TRBJ2-1; 12 bases map to TRBD2. The germline CDR1 and CDR2 sequences are SNHLY and FYNNEI. The V segment lost 3 bases and the J segment 3 bases; nucleotides outside the gene matches: 3. The CDR3 contains 16 residues.

The chain combines TRBV5-1 with TRBJ2-2; D is undetermined. Germline V gene sequence: CDR1 SGHRS, CDR2 YFSETQ. V was pared by 6 bases and J by 5 bases, with 11 bases between. The CDR3 spans 13 residues. CDR3 DNA sequence: TGCGCCAGCACTGGCGGAGAGACCGGGGAGCTGTTTTTT. Translation gives CASTGGETGELFF.

V is TRBV11-2 and J is TRBJ1-1; D is undetermined. Trimming left V 2 bases short and J 1 base short, with 8 bases between. CDR1 and CDR2 from the germline V gene are SGHAT and FQNNGV. This CDR3 is 14 amino acids long. This CDR3 reads CASSLFGRNTEAFF. CDR3 bases: TGTGCCAGCAGCTTATTCGGGAGGAACACTGAAGCTTTCTTT.

This clone was found many times. The V gene is TRBV5-1, the J gene TRBJ2-2; D is uncertain. V gave up 4 bases and J gave up 1 base, with 14 bases separating them. Germline V gene lookup returns CDR1 SGHRS and CDR2 YFSETQ. This CDR3 contains 16 residues. The CDR3 sequence is CASSTGRNLNTGELFF. In DNA form, the CDR3 reads TGCGCCAGCAGCACCGGACGGAACCTGAACACCGGGGAGCTGTTTTTT.